This T cell receptor beta chain was sequenced in a study of control samples from healthy donors and cancer patients. The V gene lost 1 base and the J gene lost 0 bases, with 6 bases spanning the gap. CDR1 LGHDT and CDR2 YNNKEL come from the germline V gene (reference sequence). This CDR3 has 14 residues. Profiling relied on immunoSEQ multiplex PCR, and the TCRdb table lists in-frame clones only, not all of them. The profile shows about 410,000 clones, approximately 90% of them singletons. The rearrangement joins TRBV3-1 (or the pseudogene TRBV3-2) to TRBJ2-5; D gene ambiguous. This TCR derives from a man aged 35 to 55 with head and neck cancer. The sample comprised PBMCs. CDR3 in DNA: TGTGCCAGCAGCCAAGGGCCGTACCAAGAGACCCAGTACTTC. It encodes CASSQGPYQETQYF.